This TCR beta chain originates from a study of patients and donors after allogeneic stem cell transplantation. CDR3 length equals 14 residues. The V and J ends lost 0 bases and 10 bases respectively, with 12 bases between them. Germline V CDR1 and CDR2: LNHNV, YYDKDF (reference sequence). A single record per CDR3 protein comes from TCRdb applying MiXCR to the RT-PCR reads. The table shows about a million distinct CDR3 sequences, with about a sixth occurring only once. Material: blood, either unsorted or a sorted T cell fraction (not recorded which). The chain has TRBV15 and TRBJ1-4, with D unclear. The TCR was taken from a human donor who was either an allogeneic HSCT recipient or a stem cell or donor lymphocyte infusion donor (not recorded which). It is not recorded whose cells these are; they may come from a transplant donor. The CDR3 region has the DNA TGTGCCACCAGCAGAGATCGAAGCTTGGGAAAACTGTTTTTT. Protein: CATSRDRSLGKLFF.